This TCR beta chain was recorded in a study of T cells in Graves' hyperthyroidism and ophthalmopathy. Study overall: Staff took peripheral blood when the initial diagnosis was made, before any treatment began.

Using RNA transcripts as the source, TCR beta CDR3 regions were amplified. RT-PCR in the first round (using the HTBI primer set) targeted the TCR CDR3. TCRdb recomputed calls from the multiplex PCR reads with MiXCR, one row per CDR3 protein. The sample contains roughly 720,000 distinct CDR3 sequences, approximately 15% of which appear only once. Over 18 months, lack of ophthalmopathy progression marked Graves' hyperthyroidism as stable. Patients were excluded for uncontrolled infection, other autoimmune disease, pregnancy or lactation. This clonotype was counted only a few times. The CDR3 consists of 14 residues. The germline gives CDR1 SGHDN, CDR2 FVKESK. The germline V and J ends were trimmed by 0 bases and 12 bases, with 15 bases remaining between them.

The specimen sequenced was blood. The TCR sequence derives from a man aged 45 to 65 with Graves' hyperthyroidism. The chain links TRBV14 to TRBJ2-1; D might be TRBD1 or TRBD2, each matching 6 bases. In DNA, the CDR3 is TGTGCCAGCAGCCAAGATCGGAGGGGGGCAGGGCAGTTCTTC. Protein: CASSQDRRGAGQFF.